This TCR beta chain was observed in a study of cytomegalovirus exposure and HLA in healthy donors. At the level of the study: Counted in an early data release were 65 million to 100 million unique TCRs from HLA-typed donors. Whole-study results and caveats: Productive rates of about 87% or about 30% were seen for most TCR beta V segments in an earlier analysis. Available immune exposure information covered CMV serostatus only.

V shed 3 bases, J shed 5 bases, and the junction held 6 bases outside the gene matches. CDR3 size: 15 residues. Germline V CDR1 and CDR2: LNHDA, SQIVND (reference sequence). The PCR contained 60 Vbeta and 13 Jbeta primers. Only in-frame clones appear in the TCRdb table, and some are missing; sequencing was by immunoSEQ multiplex PCR. The sample contains hundreds of thousands of clones, roughly 81% of which appear only once. The donors, nominally healthy at sampling, likely had unrecorded immune exposures. Regarding this clone: Its antigen is currently unknown.

The chain joins TRBV19 to TRBJ2-1; TRBD2 matches at 8 bases. This receptor was identified in a girl aged 2 to 9 in good health and CMV-seronegative. The specimen was PBMCs. CDR3 sequence reads: CASSISAGDHNEQFF. CDR3 coding DNA: TGTGCCAGTAGTATCTCAGCGGGGGACCACAATGAGCAGTTCTTC.